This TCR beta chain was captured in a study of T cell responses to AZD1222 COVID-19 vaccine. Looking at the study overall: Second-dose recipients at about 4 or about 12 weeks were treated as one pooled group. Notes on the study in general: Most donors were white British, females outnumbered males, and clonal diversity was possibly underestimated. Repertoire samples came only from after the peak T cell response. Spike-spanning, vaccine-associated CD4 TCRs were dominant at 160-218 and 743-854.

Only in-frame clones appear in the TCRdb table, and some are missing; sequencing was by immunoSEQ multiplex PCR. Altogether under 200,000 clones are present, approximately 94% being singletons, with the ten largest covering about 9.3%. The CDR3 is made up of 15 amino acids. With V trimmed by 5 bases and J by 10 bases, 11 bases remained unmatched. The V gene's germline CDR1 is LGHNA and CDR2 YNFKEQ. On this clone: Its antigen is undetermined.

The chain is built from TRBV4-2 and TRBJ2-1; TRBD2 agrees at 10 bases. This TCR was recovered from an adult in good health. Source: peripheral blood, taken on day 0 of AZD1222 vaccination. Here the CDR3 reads CASSFTSGEGDEQFF. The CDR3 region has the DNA TGTGCCAGCAGCTTTACTAGCGGGGAGGGGGACGAGCAGTTCTTC.